A selection of T cell receptor beta chains follows, all from one sample in a study of blood T cell repertoires in COVID-19. Profiling relied on immunoSEQ multiplex PCR, and the TCRdb table lists in-frame clones only, not all of them. The sample lists roughly 120,000 clones, 87% occurring once. The sequencing sample was made of peripheral blood. The receptor source for this set is a human donor in a cohort sampled during active COVID-19. The CDR3 runs from the conserved cysteine through the conserved F or W. D genes are given only for firm matches. The size of a clone is reported for some rows only, either as once, few or many, or as a class for expanded clones.

TGTGCCAGCAGCTTTCGGGACTCTGAGCAGTTCTTC | CASSFRDSEQFF | 12 | . | TRBV7-9 | . | TRBJ2-1
TGTGCCATCAGTGACCCACTCCAAACCACAGATACGCAGTATTTT | CAISDPLQTTDTQYF | 15 | . | TRBV10-3 | . | TRBJ2-3
TGTGCCACCAGTGACCCGACAGGGACAGATACGCAGTATTTT | CATSDPTGTDTQYF | 14 | . | TRBV24-1 | TRBD1 | TRBJ2-3
TGTGCCAGCAGTACGCCGGGACACCGTTATAGCAATCAGCCCCAGCATTTT | CASSTPGHRYSNQPQHF | 17 | . | TRBV28 | . | TRBJ1-5
TGTGCCAGCAGTTTGGGACAGCAAGAGACCCAGTACTTC | CASSLGQQETQYF | 13 | . | TRBV12-3/TRBV12-4 | TRBD1 | TRBJ2-5
TGCGCCAGCAGCCAAGCCAGACCGTCCGGGACAGGGGGTGGCTACACCTTC | CASSQARPSGTGGGYTF | 17 | . | TRBV4-1 | TRBD1 | TRBJ1-2
TGTGCCAGCAGTGAAGGGGGTAGCGGGAGGCGGGAGCAGTTCTTC | CASSEGGSGRREQFF | 15 | . | TRBV2 | TRBD2 | TRBJ2-1
TGTGCCAGCTCACCTCGTAGCGGGGGGGACACAGATACGCAGTATTTT | CASSPRSGGDTDTQYF | 16 | . | TRBV18 | TRBD2 | TRBJ2-3
TGTGCCAGCAGTAACAGGGGGCTACGAGAGACCCAGTACTTC | CASSNRGLRETQYF | 14 | . | TRBV7-2 | TRBD1 | TRBJ2-5
TGTGCCAGCAGTGACGGCGCGGGAGGGTATGATGAGCAGTTCTTC | CASSDGAGGYDEQFF | 15 | . | TRBV6-4 | TRBD2 | TRBJ2-1
TGCGCCAGCAGCTTGACTAGGACAGGGGGTATGGAAGCTTTCTTT | CASSLTRTGGMEAFF | 15 | few | TRBV5-1 | TRBD1 | TRBJ1-1
TGCGCCAGCAGCCCCGAGACAGGGGCCTACAATGAGCAGTTCTTC | CASSPETGAYNEQFF | 15 | once | TRBV5-1 | TRBD1 | TRBJ2-1
TGTGCCAGCTCTACAGGGCTAACCCTACAAGAGACCCAGTACTTC | CASSTGLTLQETQYF | 15 | once | TRBV18 | . | TRBJ2-5
TGTGCCAGCAGAAGGGTGGACAAAAAGTCCTACAATGAGCAGTTCTTC | CASRRVDKKSYNEQFF | 16 | . | TRBV5-6 | . | TRBJ2-1
TGTGCCAGCAGCCAAGAGCGGATCACCGGGGAGCTGTTTTTT | CASSQERITGELFF | 14 | . | TRBV4-2 | . | TRBJ2-2
TGCGCCAGCAGCTCCGAGGGACAGCCGGAGTTATCTGGAAACACCATATATTTT | CASSSEGQPELSGNTIYF | 18 | few | TRBV5-1 | TRBD1 | TRBJ1-3
TGTGCCAGCAGCTTGAGGGCAGGGGGGAACTATGGCTACACCTTC | CASSLRAGGNYGYTF | 15 | . | TRBV5-6 | TRBD1 | TRBJ1-2
TGTGCCAGCAGTATTTCCGGGACTAGGGGCCAAGAGACCCAGTACTTC | CASSISGTRGQETQYF | 16 | once | TRBV28 | TRBD2 | TRBJ2-5
TGTGCCAGCAGCCAAGGGCCGAGCAATCAGCCCCAGCATTTT | CASSQGPSNQPQHF | 14 | . | TRBV3-1/TRBV3-2 | . | TRBJ1-5
TGTGCCAGCACCCTGACAGGGGGCCGCACAGATACGCAGTATTTT | CASTLTGGRTDTQYF | 15 | . | TRBV6-6 | TRBD1 | TRBJ2-3
TGTGCCAGCAGCTCCCGGCGGGGCACAGATACGCAGTATTTT | CASSSRRGTDTQYF | 14 | . | TRBV7-9 | . | TRBJ2-3
TGCGCCAGCAGCTCAGGACAGGTCCCCTTCTCCTACAATGAGCAGTTCTTC | CASSSGQVPFSYNEQFF | 17 | . | TRBV5-1 | TRBD1 | TRBJ2-1
TGTGCCAGCAGTTACGGGGACACCATCTACGAGCAGTACTTC | CASSYGDTIYEQYF | 14 | . | TRBV6-5 | . | TRBJ2-7
TGTGCCAGCAGCCTGCCCCGGATTCGAGAGGAGGGCTACACCTTC | CASSLPRIREEGYTF | 15 | . | TRBV12-1 | . | TRBJ1-2
TGTGCCAGCAGCAGTATACAGGGGTCAACTAATGAAAAACTGTTTTTT | CASSSIQGSTNEKLFF | 16 | few | TRBV5-6 | TRBD1 | TRBJ1-4
TGTGCCAGCAGTTTCCCCATCGGACAGGGTAAAGGGGGGCCCCAGCATTTT | CASSFPIGQGKGGPQHF | 17 | . | TRBV28 | TRBD1 | TRBJ1-5
TGTGCCAGCAGTTTAATTGGGCGGGAGTGGTTCTTC | CASSLIGREWFF | 12 | . | TRBV12-3/TRBV12-4 | TRBD2 | TRBJ2-1
TGTGCCAGCAGCTCCTTGGACGGGGTCTACTATGGCTACACCTTC | CASSSLDGVYYGYTF | 15 | . | TRBV7-6 | . | TRBJ1-2
TGCGCCAGCAGCCAGGCCAGGGGCCGATCCTACGAGCAGTACTTC | CASSQARGRSYEQYF | 15 | . | TRBV4-3 | . | TRBJ2-7
TGCGCCAGCAGCCAAGATTCGAATAGCGGGGGCCCCACCCTTTACGAGCAGTACTTC | CASSQDSNSGGPTLYEQYF | 19 | . | TRBV4-1 | TRBD2 | TRBJ2-7
TGTGCCAGCACCGACTCAGGGGCGTGGGAGACCCAGTACTTC | CASTDSGAWETQYF | 14 | . | TRBV5-4 | . | TRBJ2-5
TGTGCCAGCAGCTTAACGAGTTATTCTAGCACAGATACGCAGTATTTT | CASSLTSYSSTDTQYF | 16 | . | TRBV7-3 | . | TRBJ2-3
TGTGCCACCGCCCCACAGGGCATCCCTGGGGATACGCAGTATTTT | CATAPQGIPGDTQYF | 15 | . | TRBV24-1 | . | TRBJ2-3
TGTGCCAGCACAGGGGGCACTGAAGCTTTCTTT | CASTGGTEAFF | 11 | once | TRBV25-1 | TRBD1 | TRBJ1-1
TGTGCCAGCAGCATAGACAGGTATAGCACAGATACGCAGTATTTT | CASSIDRYSTDTQYF | 15 | . | TRBV7-2 | . | TRBJ2-3
TGTGCCAGCAGGCTACTACAGGGAGAAGCTTTCTTT | CASRLLQGEAFF | 12 | once | TRBV12-3/TRBV12-4 | . | TRBJ1-1
TGTGCCAGCAGCCCCAGGGTTCGCTCCTATAATTCACCCCTCCACTTT | CASSPRVRSYNSPLHF | 16 | . | TRBV9 | . | TRBJ1-6
TGTGCCAGCAGCCCGGGGACTTACTACGAGCAGTACTTC | CASSPGTYYEQYF | 13 | . | TRBV7-2 | . | TRBJ2-7
TGTGCCAGCAGTTTAATAGACCTGGGGCTGAACCCCTTCTTT | CASSLIDLGLNPFF | 14 | . | TRBV28 | . | TRBJ1-1
TGTGCCACGCAGGGACAGGGGGTCACAGATACGCAGTATTTT | CATQGQGVTDTQYF | 14 | . | TRBV2 | TRBD1 | TRBJ2-3
TGTGCCAGCAGCTTAGACACTAGCGGGCCCTACGAGCAGTACTTC | CASSLDTSGPYEQYF | 15 | . | TRBV11-2 | TRBD2 | TRBJ2-7
TGTGCCAGCAGCGTTAGCTTTTCTCTTTTCTACAATGAGCAGTTCTTC | CASSVSFSLFYNEQFF | 16 | . | TRBV9 | . | TRBJ2-1
TGTGCCAGTAGTATATCGGGAGCGAACACTGAAGCTTTCTTT | CASSISGANTEAFF | 14 | . | TRBV19 | . | TRBJ1-1
TGCAGCGTTGAGTCGGGAGGGTCCTACAATGAGCAGTTCTTC | CSVESGGSYNEQFF | 14 | . | TRBV29-1 | TRBD2 | TRBJ2-1
TGCAGTGCGGCCTTTAATGAAGCTTTCTTT | CSAAFNEAFF | 10 | . | TRBV20-1 | . | TRBJ1-1
TGTGCCAGCACACTACTAGCGGGATACAATGAGCAGTTCTTC | CASTLLAGYNEQFF | 14 | . | TRBV5-5 | TRBD2 | TRBJ2-1